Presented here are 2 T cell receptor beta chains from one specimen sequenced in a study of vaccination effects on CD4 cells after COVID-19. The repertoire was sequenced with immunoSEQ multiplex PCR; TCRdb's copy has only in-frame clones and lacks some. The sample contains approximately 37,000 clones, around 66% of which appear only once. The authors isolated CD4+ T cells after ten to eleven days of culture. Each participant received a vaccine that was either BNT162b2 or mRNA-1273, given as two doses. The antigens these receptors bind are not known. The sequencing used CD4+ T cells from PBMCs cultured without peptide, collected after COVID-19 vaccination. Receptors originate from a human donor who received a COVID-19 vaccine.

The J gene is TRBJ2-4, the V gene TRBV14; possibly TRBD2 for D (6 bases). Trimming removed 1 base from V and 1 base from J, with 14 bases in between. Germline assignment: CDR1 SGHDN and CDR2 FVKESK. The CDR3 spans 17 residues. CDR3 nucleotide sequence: TGTGCCAGCAGCCAAGGCGGGACCCTGAGGGCCAAAAACATTCAGTACTTC. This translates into CASSQGGTLRAKNIQYF. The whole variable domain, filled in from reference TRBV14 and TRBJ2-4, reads EAGVTQFPSHSVIEKGQTVTLRCDPISGHDNLYWYRRVMGKEIKFLLHFVKESKQDESGMPNNRFLAERTGGTYSTLKVQPAELEDSGVYFCASSQGGTLRAKNIQYFGAGTRLSVL.

CDR3 protein: CASSHRGTGEAFF. DNA of the CDR3: TGTGCCAGCAGTCACAGGGGAACGGGTGAAGCTTTCTTT. The V call is TRBV5-4, the J call TRBJ1-1; 7 positions agree with TRBD1. V trimming: 5 bases; J trimming: 7 bases; junction bases outside the gene matches: 8. Germline-derived CDR1 and CDR2 are SGHNT and YYREEE (reference sequence). This CDR3 region has 13 residues.